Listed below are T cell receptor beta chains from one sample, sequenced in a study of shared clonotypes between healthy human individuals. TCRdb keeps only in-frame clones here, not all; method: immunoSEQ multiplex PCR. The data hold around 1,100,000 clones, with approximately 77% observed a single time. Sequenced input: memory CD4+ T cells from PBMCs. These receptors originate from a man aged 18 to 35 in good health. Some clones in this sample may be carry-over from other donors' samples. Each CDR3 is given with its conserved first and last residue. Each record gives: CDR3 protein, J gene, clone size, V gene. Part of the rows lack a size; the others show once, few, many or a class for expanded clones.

CDR3: CASSPGQGVYYGYTF
J: TRBJ1-2
size: few
V: TRBV19

CDR3: CASSPGTGYNYEQYF
J: TRBJ2-7
size: NA
V: TRBV27

CDR3: CASRLDGDYGYTF
J: TRBJ1-2
size: NA
V: TRBV2

CDR3: CASSFLPLGRHNEQFF
J: TRBJ2-1
size: few
V: TRBV28

CDR3: CASSLDRGTQYF
J: TRBJ2-3
size: once
V: TRBV11-2

CDR3: CASSLADPWGEQFF
J: TRBJ2-1
size: NA
V: TRBV7-9

CDR3: CASSVDYGVANVLTF
J: TRBJ2-6
size: NA
V: TRBV9

CDR3: CASSEYRQANKYF
J: TRBJ2-4
size: NA
V: TRBV6-1

CDR3: CASSSGGSGRTFAYEQYF
J: TRBJ2-7
size: NA
V: TRBV5-1

CDR3: CASSPTADSNQPQHF
J: TRBJ1-5
size: NA
V: TRBV18

CDR3: CASSTGTRYEQYF
J: TRBJ2-7
size: NA
V: TRBV2

CDR3: CASKSGRATGGNEQFF
J: TRBJ2-1
size: NA
V: TRBV5-1

CDR3: CASSERQGPAGELFF
J: TRBJ2-2
size: NA
V: TRBV9

CDR3: CASSPRRGDNTEAFF
J: TRBJ1-1
size: NA
V: TRBV18

CDR3: CASSLVAARANVLTF
J: TRBJ2-6
size: NA
V: TRBV7-8

CDR3: CASSLGGTGLETQYF
J: TRBJ2-5
size: NA
V: TRBV7-2

CDR3: CASSLMGATDEQYF
J: TRBJ2-7
size: NA
V: TRBV7-3

CDR3: CASSRWGTVNTEAFF
J: TRBJ1-1
size: NA
V: TRBV5-8

CDR3: CASSLAHWTYNEQFF
J: TRBJ2-1
size: NA
V: TRBV7-2

CDR3: CASSLPLGGSEKLFF
J: TRBJ1-4
size: few
V: TRBV5-1

CDR3: CASSVQRDDDTQYF
J: TRBJ2-3
size: NA
V: TRBV9

CDR3: CARAGTYNEKLFF
J: TRBJ1-4
size: NA
V: TRBV30

CDR3: CASSPLGPGTSGRTYEQYF
J: TRBJ2-7
size: NA
V: TRBV18

CDR3: CASTPPGEGGRYEQYF
J: TRBJ2-7
size: NA
V: TRBV7-9

CDR3: CASSLSGIGDTQYF
J: TRBJ2-3
size: NA
V: TRBV5-1

CDR3: CASSPRSKGRDTEAFF
J: TRBJ1-1
size: NA
V: TRBV18

CDR3: CASSPGQTGYGYTF
J: TRBJ1-2
size: few
V: TRBV5-6

CDR3: CASSITTNEKLFF
J: TRBJ1-4
size: NA
V: TRBV2

CDR3: CASTGTYNEQFF
J: TRBJ2-1
size: NA
V: TRBV28

CDR3: CASSSSPTRFNEQFF
J: TRBJ2-1
size: NA
V: TRBV6-5

CDR3: CASSDGRQSRFTEAFF
J: TRBJ1-1
size: NA
V: TRBV2